This TCR beta chain was found in a study of T-cell memory formation after mild COVID-19. Study background: Largely, TCR clusters stayed within a single donor.

Details on this clonotype: Its antigen is currently unknown.

TCRdb fed the 5' RACE reads into MiXCR, producing one record per CDR3 protein. This table has roughly 160,000 distinct CDR3 sequences, 11% appearing once. The CDR3 sequence is 18 residues long. Trimming left V 0 bases short and J 4 bases short, with 21 bases between. The germline V gene encodes CDR1 SGDLS and CDR2 YYNGEE. Study results and limitations: Day 15 to 85 contracting clones showed balanced CD4/CD8; later expanders leaned CD4+.

The sequenced material came from PBMCs or a T cell subset sorted from them (not recorded which). This clonotype originated in a man aged 18 to 30 who had mild COVID-19 (a few samples of this study predate the infection). Cell type and time point are not known. The gene calls are TRBV9 and TRBJ2-3; D possibly corresponds to TRBD2 (8 bases). The CDR3 reads CASSVDRGTAGDPDTQYF. The CDR3 region has the DNA TGTGCCAGCAGCGTAGACCGTGGGACAGCGGGGGACCCAGATACGCAGTATTTT.